Each of the 26 T cell receptor beta chains below was sequenced from the same sample in a study of CD8 T cells in ankylosing spondylitis. TCRdb re-analysed the 5' RACE reads in MiXCR, keeping a single row per CDR3 protein. The sample yields roughly 450,000 distinct CDR3 sequences, roughly 25% seen once. No cognate antigen is known for these TCRs. Overall study findings and caveats: Fewer than ten highly homologous variants made up a TCR beta motif that seemed to typify ankylosing spondylitis blood.

Material: blood, either unsorted or a sorted T cell fraction (not recorded which). These receptor sequences come from a male donor with ankylosing spondylitis.

The genes are TRBV11-3 and TRBJ2-1; a possible D gene is TRBD2 (6 bases). CDR3 length equals 12 residues. The germline V and J ends were trimmed by 5 bases and 10 bases, with 12 bases remaining between them. Germline V CDR1 and CDR2: SGHNT, YENEEA. CDR3 sequence: CASSQMEGEQFF. The CDR3 nucleotides are TGTGCCAGCAGCCAAATGGAGGGGGAGCAGTTCTTC. Combining the CDR3 with reference TRBV11-3 and TRBJ2-1 gives the whole variable domain EAGVVQSPRYKIIEKKQPVAFWCNPISGHNTLYWYLQNLGQGPELLIRYENEEAVDDSQLPKDRFSAERLKGVDSTLKIQPAELGDSAVYLCASSQMEGEQFFGPGTRLTVL.

V is TRBV29-1 and J is TRBJ2-3; 9 bases align to TRBD2. Germline CDR1 is SQVTM and CDR2 is ANQGSEA. V gave up 7 bases and J gave up 6 bases; unmatched junction bases: 14. The CDR3 is 15 residues long. CDR3 DNA: TGCAGCGCTCCCCCGGCTAGCGGGGTGGTGGATACGCAGTATTTT. Protein sequence: CSAPPASGVVDTQYF.

The CDR3 spells CSARPGANGELFF. CDR3 nucleotide sequence: TGCAGTGCTAGACCCGGGGCGAACGGGGAGCTGTTTTTT. This chain connects TRBV20-1 to TRBJ2-2; D may correspond to TRBD1 or TRBD2 (5 bases each). From germline, CDR1 is DFQATT and CDR2 SNEGSKA (reference sequence). The CDR3 contains 13 residues. V was trimmed by 2 bases and J by 7 bases, leaving 11 bases between them.

This chain links TRBV7-9 with TRBJ1-5; 12 bases fit TRBD1. Germline-derived CDR1 and CDR2 are SEHNR and FQNEAQ (reference sequence). The CDR3 is 16 residues long. V dropped 6 bases and J dropped 5; count of bases not matched to a gene: 8. The CDR3 spells CASSSGTGGADQPQHF. DNA for the CDR3: TGTGCCAGCAGTTCGGGGACAGGGGGCGCAGATCAGCCCCAGCATTTT.

The V call is TRBV24-1, the J call TRBJ2-2; 7 nucleotides match TRBD1. This CDR3 comprises 16 residues. The ends lost 3 bases at V and 3 bases at J; junction bases unmatched: 6. Germline assignment: CDR1 KGHDR and CDR2 SFDVKD. CDR3 region: CATSDHPGGHTGELFF. The CDR3 bases are TGTGCCACCAGTGATCACCCAGGGGGTCACACCGGGGAGCTGTTTTTT.

The CDR3 reads CASSLIGTSADTQYF. Here the CDR3 DNA reads TGCGCCAGCAGCCTAATCGGGACTAGCGCAGATACGCAGTATTTT. This chain links TRBV5-1 with TRBJ2-3, with 10 bases lining up with TRBD2. Germline V gene data show CDR1 as SGHRS and CDR2 as YFSETQ. Trimming took 4 bases from V and 4 from J; bases not matched to a gene: 6. This CDR3 is 15 amino acids long.

This clonotype was seen a few times. The CDR3 region is CASSETGAPWDEQFF. As DNA, the CDR3 is TGCGCCAGCAGCGAGACCGGGGCCCCTTGGGATGAGCAGTTCTTC. This sequence joins TRBV5-1 and TRBJ2-1; possibly TRBD1 or TRBD2 for D (5 bases each). The CDR3 length is 15 residues. Germline CDR1 reads SGHRS; CDR2 reads YFSETQ. V was shortened by 4 bases and J by 8 bases, with 19 bases between the two germline ends.

The chain is built from TRBV29-1 and TRBJ2-7, with TRBD1 matching 9 bases. This CDR3 has 13 amino acids. CDR1 and CDR2 from the germline V gene are SQVTM and ANQGSEA. Losses at the gene ends were 7 bases for V and 2 bases for J; bases not matched to a gene: 6. DNA of the CDR3: TGCAGCGCCAGGACAGGGGACGCCTACGAGCAGTACTTC. Translated, it gives CSARTGDAYEQYF.

This clonotype was recorded a few times. CDR3 residues: CASSTGTENIQYF. The DNA of the CDR3 is TGTGCCAGCAGCACGGGGACAGAAAACATTCAGTACTTC. The chain carries TRBV11-1 and TRBJ2-4, with TRBD1 matching 7 bases. The junction had 3 bases not matched to a gene; V was cut back by 5 bases and J by 5 bases. CDR3 size: 13 residues. Looked up from germline, CDR1 is SGHAT and CDR2 is FQDESV (reference sequence). Using reference TRBV11-1 and TRBJ2-4 for the parts outside the CDR3, the full variable domain is EAEVAQSPRYKITEKSQAVAFWCDPISGHATLYWYRQILGQGPELLVQFQDESVVDDSQLPKDRFSAERLKGVDSTLKIQPAELGDSAMYLCASSTGTENIQYFGAGTRLSVL.

The chain employs TRBV4-1 and TRBJ1-2; tentatively, D is TRBD1 (5 bases). Germline assignment: CDR1 MGHRA and CDR2 YSYEKL. V was shortened by 1 base and J by 2 bases, with 11 bases between the two germline ends. The CDR3 contains 15 residues. Here the CDR3 reads CASSQGGQGNYGYTF. The CDR3 DNA reads as TGCGCCAGCAGCCAAGGGGGCCAGGGAAACTATGGCTACACCTTC.

The chain is built from TRBV7-9 and TRBJ2-4; no reliable D call. The germline V gene has CDR1 SEHNR and CDR2 FQNEAQ (reference sequence). This CDR3 has 14 residues. The ends were cut back, 5 bases at V and 1 base at J, with 9 bases in the middle. The CDR3 loop reads CASSLVGAKNIQYF. In DNA, the CDR3 is TGTGCCAGCAGCCTAGTGGGTGCCAAAAACATTCAGTACTTC.

This clonotype occurred a few times. The CDR3 DNA sequence: TGTGCAACCGCGGCGTCCTCTGGAAACACCATATATTTT. This codes for CATAASSGNTIYF. The V and J genes are TRBV10-3 and TRBJ1-3; D not certain. Germline CDR1 is ENHRY and CDR2 is SYGVKD. The CDR3 length is 13 residues.

The rearrangement joins TRBV12-3 or TRBV12-4 to TRBJ2-3; 8 nucleotides line up with TRBD2. V trimming: 2 bases; J trimming: 2 bases; junction bases outside the gene matches: 3. This CDR3 contains 15 residues. CDR3 residues: CASSLSGGFTDTQYF. CDR3 coding DNA: TGTGCCAGCAGTTTAAGCGGGGGATTCACAGATACGCAGTATTTT.

The chain recombines TRBV5-1 with TRBJ2-7, with D perhaps TRBD2 (6 bases). Germline V gives CDR1 SGHRS, CDR2 YFSETQ. Trimming took 4 bases from V and 6 from J, leaving 20 bases between them. This CDR3 has 15 residues. The chain's CDR3 is CASSRRGREVCEQYV. CDR3 sequence (DNA): TGCGCCAGCAGCCGCCGGGGCAGGGAGGTCTGCGAGCAGTACGTC.

The chain joins TRBV3-1 to TRBJ2-1, with D perhaps TRBD2 (5 bases). Germline V lookup: CDR1 LGHDT, CDR2 YNNKEL (reference sequence). The length of the CDR3 is 13 residues. The V and J ends lost 2 bases and 6 bases respectively, with 8 bases between them. Here the CDR3 DNA reads TGTGCCAGCAGCCAAAGAGCGGCCAATGAGCAGTTCTTC. It encodes CASSQRAANEQFF.

The V call is TRBV27, the J call TRBJ2-7, with a possible D match to TRBD2 (5 bases). Per the germline V gene, CDR1 is MNHEY and CDR2 is SMNVEV (reference sequence). Trimming removed 5 bases at V and 6 bases at J, with 20 bases between. This CDR3 has 15 amino acids. The CDR3 loop is CASSPRVSLGSEQYF. The CDR3 bases are TGTGCCAGCAGTCCGCGGGTTTCTCTGGGGAGCGAGCAGTACTTC.

This clonotype showed up just a few times. V gene TRBV5-1 combines with J gene TRBJ2-2; D is uncertain. The ends were cut back, 0 bases at V and 8 bases at J, with 17 bases in the middle. CDR1 is SGHRS, CDR2 YFSETQ, per germline. The CDR3 is 16 amino acids. CDR3 nucleotide sequence: TGCGCCAGCAGCTTGGGCTCAAGTTTGCGCACTGGGGAGCTGTTTTTT. Protein: CASSLGSSLRTGELFF. The full variable domain, completed using reference TRBV5-1 and TRBJ2-2, is KAGVTQTPRYLIKTRGQQVTLSCSPISGHRSVSWYQQTPGQGLQFLFEYFSETQRNKGNFPGRFSGRQFSNSRSEMNVSTLELGDSALYLCASSLGSSLRTGELFFGEGSRLTVL.

The rearrangement joins TRBV5-1 to TRBJ2-5; no clear D. Germline V lookup: CDR1 SGHRS, CDR2 YFSETQ. The CDR3 has 11 residues. Trimming pared 1 base from V and 6 bases from J, leaving 4 bases between. CDR3 nucleotide sequence: TGCGCCAGCAGCTTGTCACAGACCCAGTACTTC. Translated: CASSLSQTQYF.

This clonotype appeared a few times. This sequence joins TRBV7-2 and TRBJ1-1, with D unclear. CDR3 size: 13 residues. Germline assignment: CDR1 SGHTA and CDR2 FQGNSA. Trimming pared 6 bases from V and 1 base from J, leaving 9 bases between. DNA for the CDR3: TGTGCCAGCAGGTCGGACTGGAACACTGAAGCTTTCTTT. This gives the protein CASRSDWNTEAFF.

The chain carries TRBV15 and TRBJ2-1; 7 bases fit TRBD2. V gave up 6 bases and J gave up 5 bases; unmatched junction bases: 7. The CDR3 runs to 14 residues. CDR1 and CDR2 from the germline V gene are LNHNV and YYDKDF (reference sequence). This chain's CDR3 is CATRFASGNNEQFF. CDR3 sequence (DNA): TGTGCCACCAGATTCGCTAGCGGCAACAATGAGCAGTTCTTC. Full variable domain (outside the CDR3, taken from reference TRBV15 and TRBJ2-1): DAMVIQNPRYQVTQFGKPVTLSCSQTLNHNVMYWYQQKSSQAPKLLFHYYDKDFNNEADTPDNFQSRRPNTSFCFLDIRSPGLGDTAMYLCATRFASGNNEQFFGPGTRLTVL.

Many counts were recorded for this clonotype. J is TRBJ2-3 and V is TRBV7-9; D ambiguous. This CDR3 is 13 amino acids long. CDR1 SEHNR and CDR2 FQNEAQ come from the germline V gene (reference sequence). Trimming stripped 8 bases from V and 0 bases from J, with 9 bases between. The CDR3 sequence: CASALFSTDTQYF. The CDR3 bases are TGTGCCAGCGCCCTTTTCAGCACAGATACGCAGTATTTT.

This chain links TRBV18 with TRBJ2-5; 8 bases line up with TRBD1. The CDR3 is 16 residues long. Germline CDR1 is KGHSH and CDR2 is LQKENI. V shed 1 base, J shed 0 bases, and the junction held 4 bases outside the gene matches. Written as DNA, the CDR3 is TGTGCCAGCTCACCACGCAGGGGGCTAGACCAAGAGACCCAGTACTTC. Its protein product is CASSPRRGLDQETQYF.

This rearrangement joins TRBV27 to TRBJ1-1; D ambiguous. V was trimmed by 4 bases and J by 4 bases, leaving 10 bases between them. Germline-derived CDR1 and CDR2 are MNHEY and SMNVEV (reference sequence). The CDR3 contains 13 residues. CDR3 loop: CASSSFGGTEAFF. The CDR3, as DNA: TGTGCCAGCAGTTCCTTCGGTGGCACTGAAGCTTTCTTT.

V and J are TRBV20-1 and TRBJ2-2, with D possibly matching TRBD1 (6 bases). Germline CDR1 is DFQATT and CDR2 is SNEGSKA (reference sequence). There are 17 residues in the CDR3. V was clipped by 0 bases and J by 0 bases, with 14 bases between them. The CDR3 is CSARDMGGQSNTGELFF. The CDR3 DNA is TGCAGTGCTAGAGATATGGGTGGACAGTCGAACACCGGGGAGCTGTTTTTT.

The chain links TRBV24-1 to TRBJ2-1; unclear D gene. The germline V and J ends were trimmed by 4 bases and 4 bases, with 7 bases remaining between them. Looked up from germline, CDR1 is KGHDR and CDR2 is SFDVKD. CDR3 length equals 13 residues. As DNA, the CDR3 is TGTGCCACCAGTGAACGGGTTTACAATGAGCAGTTCTTC. Its translation: CATSERVYNEQFF.

The table lists this clonotype with a count of one. The J gene is TRBJ2-4, the V gene TRBV20-1, with D uncertain. Trimming removed 6 bases from V and 1 base from J, with 10 bases in between. The CDR3 extends over 13 amino acids. Germline V gives CDR1 DFQATT, CDR2 SNEGSKA (reference sequence). CDR3 DNA: TGCAGTGCCCCGGATTTCGCCAAAAACATTCAGTACTTC. It encodes CSAPDFAKNIQYF.